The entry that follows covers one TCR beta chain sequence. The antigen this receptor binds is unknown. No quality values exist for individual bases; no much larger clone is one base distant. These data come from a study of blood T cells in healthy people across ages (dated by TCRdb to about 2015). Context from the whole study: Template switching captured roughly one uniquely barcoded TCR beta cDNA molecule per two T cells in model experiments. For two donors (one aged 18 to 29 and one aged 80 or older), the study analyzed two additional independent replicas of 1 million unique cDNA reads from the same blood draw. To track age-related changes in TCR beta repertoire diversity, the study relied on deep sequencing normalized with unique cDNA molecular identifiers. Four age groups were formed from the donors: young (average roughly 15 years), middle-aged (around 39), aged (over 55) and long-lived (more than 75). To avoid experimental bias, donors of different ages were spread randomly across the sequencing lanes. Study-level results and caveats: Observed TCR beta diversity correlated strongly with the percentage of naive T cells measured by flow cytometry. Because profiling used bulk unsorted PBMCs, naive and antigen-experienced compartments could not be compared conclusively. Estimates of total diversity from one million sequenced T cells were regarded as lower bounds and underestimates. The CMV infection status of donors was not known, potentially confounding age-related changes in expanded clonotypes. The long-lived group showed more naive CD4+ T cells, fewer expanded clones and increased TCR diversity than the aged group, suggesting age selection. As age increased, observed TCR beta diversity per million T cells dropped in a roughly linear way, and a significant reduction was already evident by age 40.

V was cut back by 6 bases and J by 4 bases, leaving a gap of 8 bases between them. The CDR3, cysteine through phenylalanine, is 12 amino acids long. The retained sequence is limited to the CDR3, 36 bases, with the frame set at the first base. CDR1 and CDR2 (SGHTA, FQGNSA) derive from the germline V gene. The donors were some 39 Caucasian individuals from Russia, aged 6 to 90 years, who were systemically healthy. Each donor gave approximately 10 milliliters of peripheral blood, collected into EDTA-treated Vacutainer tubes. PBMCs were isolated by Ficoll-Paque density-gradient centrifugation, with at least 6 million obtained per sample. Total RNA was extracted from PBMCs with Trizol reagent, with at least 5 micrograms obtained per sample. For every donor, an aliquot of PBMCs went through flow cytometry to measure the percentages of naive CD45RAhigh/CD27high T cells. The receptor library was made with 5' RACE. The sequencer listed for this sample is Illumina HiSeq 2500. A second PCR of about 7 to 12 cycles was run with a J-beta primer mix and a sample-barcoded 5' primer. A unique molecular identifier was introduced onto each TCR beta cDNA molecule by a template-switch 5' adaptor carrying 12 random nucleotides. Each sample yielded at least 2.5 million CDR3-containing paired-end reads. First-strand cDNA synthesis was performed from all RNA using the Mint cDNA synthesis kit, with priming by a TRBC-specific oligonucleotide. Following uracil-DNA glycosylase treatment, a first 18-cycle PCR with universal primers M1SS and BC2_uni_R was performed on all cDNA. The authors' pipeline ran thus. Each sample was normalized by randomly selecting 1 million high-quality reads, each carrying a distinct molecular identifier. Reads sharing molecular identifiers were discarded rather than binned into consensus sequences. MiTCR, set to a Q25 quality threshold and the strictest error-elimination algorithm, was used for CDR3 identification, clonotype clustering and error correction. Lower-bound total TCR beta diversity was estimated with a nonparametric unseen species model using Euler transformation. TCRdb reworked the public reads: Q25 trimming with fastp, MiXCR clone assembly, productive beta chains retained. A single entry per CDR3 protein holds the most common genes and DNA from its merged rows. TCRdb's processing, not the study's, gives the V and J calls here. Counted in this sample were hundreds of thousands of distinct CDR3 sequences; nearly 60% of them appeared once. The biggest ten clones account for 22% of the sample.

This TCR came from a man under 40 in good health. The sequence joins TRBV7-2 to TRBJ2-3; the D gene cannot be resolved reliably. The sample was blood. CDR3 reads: CASSLMADTQYF. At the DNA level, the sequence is TGTGCCAGCAGTTTAATGGCAGATACGCAGTATTTT.